This TCR beta chain was recorded in a study of cytotoxic CD8 clonotypes in ibrutinib-treated CLL. For the study at large: Among the samples, the mean was about 270,000 productive templates and 85,000 to 95,000 productive rearrangements.

The germline gives CDR1 MNHNS, CDR2 SASEGT. The CDR3 extends over 13 amino acids. V lost 5 bases to trimming and J lost 2 bases; unmatched junction nucleotides: 3. Study conclusions and caveats: On treatment, the uncommon public clonotypes contracted or remained stable. For progressing versus sustained-remission patients, sampling times were not the same.

This table comes from immunoSEQ multiplex PCR, and its TCRdb copy is limited to in-frame clones, with some not included. Found here are approximately 170,000 clones, 88% of them singletons; the top ten hold 3% to 3.5%. The table lists this clone with a count of one. Its antigen remains unidentified. The chain links TRBV6-1 to TRBJ2-7; TRBD1 matches 7 bases. This sample comprised PBMCs, obtained at disease progression, from a patient treated with ibrutinib. The receptor's source is a human donor with chronic lymphocytic leukemia. CDR3 bases: TGTGCCAGCAGTTGGACAGGACCCTACGAGCAGTACTTC. The encoded protein is CASSWTGPYEQYF.